These 17 T cell receptor beta chains share one sample of origin, sequenced in a study of STAT5B mutations in CD4+ large granular lymphocyte leukemia (dated by TCRdb to the early 2020s). Receptor libraries were prepared by the immunoSEQ multiplex PCR assay. In its TCRdb copy, this immuneACCESS table keeps in-frame sequences only and misses some clones. Where compared with another copy, unresolved V genes explain less than half of these, and the others have no known cause. Recorded for this sample are over 30,000 clones; about 80% of them occurred a single time. The top ten hold around 7% of the sample. What was sequenced was CD4+ T cells from blood buffy coats. These receptors originate from a human donor in good health.

The genes are TRBV5-1 and TRBJ2-7; 10 bases align to TRBD1. Trimming removed 0 bases from V and 5 bases from J; junction bases left unmatched: 11. The CDR3 length is 17 residues. Germline V lookup: CDR1 SGHRS, CDR2 YFSETQ. The CDR3 DNA sequence: TGCGCCAGCAGCTTGGGTCCCGGGACAGGGGAGTCGAACGAGCAGTACTTC. Protein sequence: CASSLGPGTGESNEQYF.

The chain recombines TRBV23-1 with TRBJ1-2, with D tentatively TRBD1 (5 bases). TRBV23-1 is designated an ORF whose function remains uncertain. The CDR3 covers 14 residues. The V and J ends lost 8 bases and 2 bases respectively, with 15 bases between them. As DNA, the CDR3 is TGCGCCAGCTTTTCGGAGGGGAGAAACTATGGCTACACCTTC. This sequence encodes CASFSEGRNYGYTF.

This chain uses TRBV2 with TRBJ2-7, with 10 positions matching TRBD1. The trim removed 9 bases at V and 6 bases at J, leaving 11 bases unmatched. This CDR3 is built from 14 residues. From germline, CDR1 is SNHLY and CDR2 FYNNEI. CDR3 coding DNA: TGTGCCAGTCTCACCGGGACAGGGGTAGTCGAGCAGTACTTC. It specifies CASLTGTGVVEQYF.

This clone has a handful of counts. One end of the junction fails to match germline, which may point to a read error. The V call is TRBV6-5, the J call TRBJ1-4, with D possibly being TRBD1 (6 bases). From germline, CDR1 is MNHEY and CDR2 SVGAGI. The CDR3 sequence is 13 residues long. The DNA for the CDR3 is TGTGCCAGCAGGGGACATCGTAATGAGAAACTGTTTTTT. Its protein is CASRGHRNEKLFF.

The chain links TRBV4-3 to TRBJ2-5, with a weak D call TRBD1 (5 bases). The J call could be wrong; TRBJ2-7 is a better fit for the DNA end. The CDR3 is 17 residues long. Germline lookup yields CDR1 LGHNA and CDR2 YSLEER. For the CDR3, the DNA is TGCGCCAGCAGCCAAGCTCTCGGCGACAGCTATTACTACGAGCAGTACTTC. Amino acid sequence: CASSQALGDSYYYEQYF.

The chain has TRBV7-2 and TRBJ2-1; the match to TRBD2 covers 12 bases. The junction had 10 bases not matched to a gene; V was cut back by 1 base and J by 15 bases. This CDR3 comprises 15 residues. The germline V gene encodes CDR1 SGHTA and CDR2 FQGNSA. In nucleotides, the CDR3 is TGTGCCAGCAGCTTAGGGACGACTAGCGGGAGTTGGGGGTTCTTC. This encodes CASSLGTTSGSWGFF.

The rearrangement joins TRBV5-8 to TRBJ2-7, with 11 bases that match TRBD2. V lost 4 bases and J lost 4; bases outside the gene matches: 4. Germline values: CDR1 SGHTS, CDR2 YDEGEE. The CDR3 extends over 14 amino acids. The CDR3 here is CASSRGLAVYEQYF. CDR3 in DNA: TGTGCCAGCAGCCGGGGACTAGCGGTTTACGAGCAGTACTTC.

The chain has TRBV6-1 and TRBJ2-7; D uncertain. V dropped 3 bases and J dropped 9 bases, with 9 bases sitting between them. The CDR3 length is 11 residues. CDR1 and CDR2 from the germline V gene are MNHNS and SASEGT. CDR3 DNA sequence: TGTGCCAGCAGTGAGTCCCCAGGGCAGTACTTC. Its protein product is CASSESPGQYF.

This clone was picked up one time. The chain employs TRBV7-3 and TRBJ2-3; 15 bases fit TRBD2. The V and J ends lost 5 bases and 6 bases, in that order; junction bases with no gene match: 3. The CDR3 contains 15 residues. CDR1 is SGHTA and CDR2 is FQGTGA in the germline V gene. CDR3 residues: CASSRTSGGVDTQYF. As DNA, the CDR3 is TGTGCCAGCAGCCGGACTAGCGGGGGGGTTGATACGCAGTATTTT.

The rearrangement joins TRBV9 to TRBJ2-2, with D possibly being TRBD2 (7 bases). CDR1 and CDR2 from the germline V gene are SGDLS and YYNGEE. The CDR3 is 15 amino acids. The V and J ends lost 2 bases and 2 bases respectively, with 10 bases between them. The CDR3 DNA follows: TGTGCCAGCAGCGTCTCGGGGGGCAACACCGGGGAGCTGTTTTTT. Its protein is CASSVSGGNTGELFF.

This clone was detected a few times. The chain employs TRBV5-4 and TRBJ1-1; D may be TRBD1 (6 bases). CDR1 SGHNT and CDR2 YYREEE come from the germline V gene (reference sequence). Trimming took 7 bases from V and 1 from J, leaving 14 bases between them. This CDR3 is built from 14 residues. This chain's CDR3 is CASSWRDTNTEAFF. CDR3 DNA sequence: TGTGCCAGCTCCTGGCGGGACACGAACACTGAAGCTTTCTTT. Using reference TRBV5-4 and TRBJ1-1 for the parts outside the CDR3, the full variable domain is ETGVTQSPTHLIKTRGQQVTLRCSSQSGHNTVSWYQQALGQGPQFIFQYYREEENGRGNFPPRFSGLQFPNYSSELNVNALELDDSALYLCASSWRDTNTEAFFGQGTRLTVV.

This chain joins TRBV6-6 and TRBJ2-5, with unresolved D. Matching the DNA end better, TRBJ2-7 makes the J call doubtful. The CDR3 loop spans 14 amino acids. Per the germline V gene, CDR1 is MNHNY and CDR2 is SVGAGI (reference sequence). Written as DNA, the CDR3 is TGTGCCAGCAGGCCCGAGACTGCCTCCTACGAGCAGTACTTC. This gives the protein CASRPETASYEQYF.

This sequence joins TRBV6-1 and TRBJ1-1, with D possibly matching TRBD1 (6 bases). With 5 bases removed from V and 7 bases from J, the gap between germline ends came to 11 bases. The CDR3 totals 12 residues. The germline V gene encodes CDR1 MNHNS and CDR2 SASEGT. CDR3 amino acids: CASSYQGFEAFF. CDR3 coding DNA: TGTGCCAGCAGTTATCAGGGGTTTGAAGCTTTCTTT.

The V call is TRBV15, the J call TRBJ2-2; D call uncertain. V lost 0 bases, J lost 5 bases, and 7 bases lay in between. Germline CDR1 is LNHNV and CDR2 is YYDKDF (reference sequence). The CDR3 has 14 residues. This chain's CDR3 is CATSRDRATGELFF. The DNA for the CDR3 is TGTGCCACCAGCAGAGATAGGGCGACCGGGGAGCTGTTTTTT.

The rearrangement links TRBV5-1 to TRBJ2-5; D call uncertain. The CDR3 has 14 residues. Germline V gene data show CDR1 as SGHRS and CDR2 as YFSETQ. V was pared by 2 bases and J by 2 bases, with 10 bases between. CDR3 coding DNA: TGCGCCAGCAGCTTCAGCGCGAGACAAGAGACCCAGTACTTC. As protein: CASSFSARQETQYF.

The chain uses TRBV4-2 and TRBJ2-1; maybe TRBD2 (6 bases). Trimming removed 4 bases at V and 9 bases at J, with 16 bases between. Germline V gives CDR1 LGHNA, CDR2 YNFKEQ. The CDR3 contains 14 residues. The CDR3: CASSRRGSEGEQFF. The CDR3 DNA is TGTGCCAGCAGCCGCCGGGGGTCTGAGGGTGAGCAGTTCTTC.

The V call is TRBV7-2, the J call TRBJ1-1; 8 positions agree with TRBD1. The CDR3 is 15 amino acids. V lost 6 bases to trimming and J lost 0 bases; unmatched junction nucleotides: 6. The germline CDR1 and CDR2 sequences are SGHTA and FQGNSA. The CDR3 DNA is TGTGCCAGCAGTTTCAGACAGGGGATGAACACTGAAGCTTTCTTT. Amino acids: CASSFRQGMNTEAFF. The whole variable domain, remainder taken from reference TRBV7-2 and TRBJ1-1, is GAGVSQSPSNKVTEKGKDVELRCDPISGHTALYWYRQSLGQGLEFLIYFQGNSAPDKSGLPSDRFSAERTGGSVSTLTIQRTQQEDSAVYLCASSFRQGMNTEAFFGQGTRLTVV.